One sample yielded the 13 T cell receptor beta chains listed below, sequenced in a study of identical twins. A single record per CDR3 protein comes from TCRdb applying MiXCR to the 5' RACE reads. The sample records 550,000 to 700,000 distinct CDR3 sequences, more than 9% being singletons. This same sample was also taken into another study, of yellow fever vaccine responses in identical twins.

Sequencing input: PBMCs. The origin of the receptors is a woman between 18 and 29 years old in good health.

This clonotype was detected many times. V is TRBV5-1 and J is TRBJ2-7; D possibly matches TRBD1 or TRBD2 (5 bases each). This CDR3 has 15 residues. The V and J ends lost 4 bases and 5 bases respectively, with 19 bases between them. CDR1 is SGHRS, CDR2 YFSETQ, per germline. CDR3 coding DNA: TGCGCCAGCAGCCTAAGCAACCGGGGACCTCACGAGCAGTACTTC. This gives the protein CASSLSNRGPHEQYF.

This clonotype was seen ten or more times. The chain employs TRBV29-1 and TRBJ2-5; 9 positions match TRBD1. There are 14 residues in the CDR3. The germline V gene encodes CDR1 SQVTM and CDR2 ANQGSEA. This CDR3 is CSSAGTGKGETQYF. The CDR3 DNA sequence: TGCAGTTCTGCCGGGACAGGGAAAGGGGAGACCCAGTACTTC.

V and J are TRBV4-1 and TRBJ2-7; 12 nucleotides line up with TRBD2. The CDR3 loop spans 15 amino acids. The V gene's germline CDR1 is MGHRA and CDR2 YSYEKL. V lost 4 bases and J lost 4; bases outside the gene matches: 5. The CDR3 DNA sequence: TGCGCCAGCAGCCCAGAACTAGCGGGAGGTTACGAGCAGTACTTC. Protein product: CASSPELAGGYEQYF.

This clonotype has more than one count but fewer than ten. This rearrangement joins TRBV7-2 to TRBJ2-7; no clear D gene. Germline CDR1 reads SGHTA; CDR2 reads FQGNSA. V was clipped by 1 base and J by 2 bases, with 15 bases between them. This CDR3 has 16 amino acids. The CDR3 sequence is CASSLEGRTLTYEQYF. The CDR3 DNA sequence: TGTGCCAGCAGCTTAGAGGGAAGAACCCTCACCTACGAGCAGTACTTC.

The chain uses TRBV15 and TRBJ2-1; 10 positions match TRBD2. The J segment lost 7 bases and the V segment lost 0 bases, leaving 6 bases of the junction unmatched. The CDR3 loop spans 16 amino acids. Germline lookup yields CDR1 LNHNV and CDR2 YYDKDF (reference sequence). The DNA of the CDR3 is TGTGCCACCAGCAGAGATACACAGGGACTAGCGAATGAGCAGTTCTTC. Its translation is CATSRDTQGLANEQFF.

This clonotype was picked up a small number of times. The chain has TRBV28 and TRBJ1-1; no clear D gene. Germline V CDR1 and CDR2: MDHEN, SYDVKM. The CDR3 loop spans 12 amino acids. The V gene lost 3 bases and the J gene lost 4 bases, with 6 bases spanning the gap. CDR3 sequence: CASSFSFTEAFF. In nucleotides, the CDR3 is TGTGCCAGCAGTTTTAGTTTCACTGAAGCTTTCTTT.

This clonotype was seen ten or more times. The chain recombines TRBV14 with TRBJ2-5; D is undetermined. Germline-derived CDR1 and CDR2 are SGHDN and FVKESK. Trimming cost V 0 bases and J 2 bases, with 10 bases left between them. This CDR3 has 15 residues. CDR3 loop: CASSQDKAFQETQYF. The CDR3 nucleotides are TGTGCCAGCAGCCAAGATAAAGCTTTTCAAGAGACCCAGTACTTC.

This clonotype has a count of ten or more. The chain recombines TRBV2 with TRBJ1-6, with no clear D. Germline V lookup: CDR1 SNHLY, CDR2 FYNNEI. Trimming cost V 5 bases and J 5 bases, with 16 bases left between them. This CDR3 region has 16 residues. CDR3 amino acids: CASSIGRERNNSPLHF. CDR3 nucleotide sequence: TGTGCCAGCAGTATAGGACGGGAGAGAAATAATTCACCCCTCCACTTT. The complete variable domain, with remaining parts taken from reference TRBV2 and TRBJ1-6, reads EPEVTQTPSHQVTQMGQEVILRCVPISNHLYFYWYRQILGQKVEFLVSFYNNEISEKSEIFDDQFSVERPDGSNFTLKIRSTKLEDSAMYFCASSIGRERNNSPLHFGNGTRLTVT.

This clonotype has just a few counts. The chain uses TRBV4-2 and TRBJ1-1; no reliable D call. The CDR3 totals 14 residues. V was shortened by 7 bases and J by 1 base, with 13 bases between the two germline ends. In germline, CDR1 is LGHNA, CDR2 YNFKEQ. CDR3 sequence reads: CASMSPVQNTEAFF. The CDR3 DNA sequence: TGTGCCAGCATGAGCCCGGTCCAGAACACTGAAGCTTTCTTT.

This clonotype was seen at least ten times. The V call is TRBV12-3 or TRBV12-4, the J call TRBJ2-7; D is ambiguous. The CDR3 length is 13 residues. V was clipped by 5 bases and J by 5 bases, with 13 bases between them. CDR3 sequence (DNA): TGTGCCAGCAGTCCGGACGGAATTGACGAGCAGTACTTC. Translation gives CASSPDGIDEQYF.

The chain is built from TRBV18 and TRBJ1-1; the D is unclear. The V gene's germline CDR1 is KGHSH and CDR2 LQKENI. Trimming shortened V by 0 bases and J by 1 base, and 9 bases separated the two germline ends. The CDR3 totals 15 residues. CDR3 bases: TGTGCCAGCTCACCACCTATCGGAAGGAACACTGAAGCTTTCTTT. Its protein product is CASSPPIGRNTEAFF.

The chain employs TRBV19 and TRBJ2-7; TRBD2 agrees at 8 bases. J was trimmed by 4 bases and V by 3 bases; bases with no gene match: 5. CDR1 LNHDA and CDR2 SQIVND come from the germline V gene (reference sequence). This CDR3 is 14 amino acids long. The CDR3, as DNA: TGTGCCAGTAGTATGGAGGCGGGAGGATACGAGCAGTACTTC. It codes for CASSMEAGGYEQYF.

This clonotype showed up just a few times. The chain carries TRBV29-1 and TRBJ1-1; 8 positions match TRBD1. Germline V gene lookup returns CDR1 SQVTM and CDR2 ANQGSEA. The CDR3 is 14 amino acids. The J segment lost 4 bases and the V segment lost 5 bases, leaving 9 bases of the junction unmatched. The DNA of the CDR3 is TGCAGCGTTCCCGAAGGACAGGGCTTCACTGAAGCTTTCTTT. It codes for CSVPEGQGFTEAFF.